This TCR beta chain appears in the sequencing data of a study of blood T cell repertoires in COVID-19. Study as a whole: Acute and convalescent COVID-19 samples came from the United States, Italy and Spain.

Original processing notes: Amplified reference gene primers provided the basis for estimating nucleated cell counts. The method was immunoSEQ multiplex PCR; TCRdb's version includes in-frame clones alone and lacks a portion of them. D and trimming were read from the DNA, whereas the V and J calls and clone size are those reported in that table. The sample lists about 46,000 clones, around nine tenths occurring once. CDR1 SNHLY and CDR2 FYNNEI come from the germline V gene. The ends were cut back, 8 bases at V and 3 bases at J, with 16 bases in the middle. CDR3 length: 15 amino acids. V is TRBV2 and J is TRBJ1-4; tentative D call: TRBD1 (6 bases). The specimen was peripheral blood. The clonotype originates from a man between 60 and 75 years old with acute or convalescent COVID-19. The CDR3 loop reads CASVQQGGPNEKLFF. CDR3 in DNA: TGTGCCAGCGTCCAACAGGGCGGGCCTAATGAAAAACTGTTTTTT. Full variable domain (remainder filled in from reference TRBV2 and TRBJ1-4): EPEVTQTPSHQVTQMGQEVILRCVPISNHLYFYWYRQILGQKVEFLVSFYNNEISEKSEIFDDQFSVERPDGSNFTLKIRSTKLEDSAMYFCASVQQGGPNEKLFFGSGTQLSVL.